This paragraph reports one TCR beta chain. The data are from a study of blood T cell repertoires in COVID-19. Across the whole study: T cells, B-cell-depleted T cells, or PBMCs provided the cDNA or gDNA that served as material.

Individuals aged 18 to 89 years were recruited from around 22 US areas. In the study's own analysis: Reference gene primer amplification yielded estimated nucleated cell counts. Repertoires were generated with immunoSEQ multiplex PCR, while TCRdb's copy carries only in-frame clones and drops some. V, J and clone size derive from that table, while D and trimming were established from the DNA sequence. The table lists about 150,000 clones, about nine tenths of them singletons. The CDR3 has 16 residues. The germline V gene has CDR1 SGHTA and CDR2 FQGNSA. V was clipped by 4 bases and J by 1 base; unmatched bases: 6.

The J gene is TRBJ1-3, the V gene TRBV7-2; 8 positions agree with TRBD1. Source material: PBMCs or T cells enriched from blood (not recorded which). The sequence was collected from a woman aged 40 to 50 who had been exposed to COVID-19. CDR3 sequence (DNA): TGTGCCAGCAGCTCGGACAGGGACAGGTCTGGAAACACCATATATTTT. Amino acids: CASSSDRDRSGNTIYF.